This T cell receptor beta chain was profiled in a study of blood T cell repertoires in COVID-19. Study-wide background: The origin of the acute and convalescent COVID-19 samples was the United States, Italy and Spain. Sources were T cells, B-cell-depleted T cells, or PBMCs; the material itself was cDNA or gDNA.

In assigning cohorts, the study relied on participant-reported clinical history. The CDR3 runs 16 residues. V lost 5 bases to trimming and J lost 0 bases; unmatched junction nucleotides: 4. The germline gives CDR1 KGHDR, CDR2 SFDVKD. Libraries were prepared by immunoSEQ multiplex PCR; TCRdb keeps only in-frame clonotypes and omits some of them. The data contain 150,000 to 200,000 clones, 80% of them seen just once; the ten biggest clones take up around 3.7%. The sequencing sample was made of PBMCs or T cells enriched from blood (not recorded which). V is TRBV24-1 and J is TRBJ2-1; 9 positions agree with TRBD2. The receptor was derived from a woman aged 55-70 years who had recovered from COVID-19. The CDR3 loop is CATSVSAGGSYNEQFF. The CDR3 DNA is TGTGCCACCAGTGTCTCAGCGGGGGGCTCCTACAATGAGCAGTTCTTC.